This TCR beta chain was documented in a study of T cells in Graves' hyperthyroidism and ophthalmopathy. Amplified TCR beta CDR3 regions came from RNA transcripts. First-round RT-PCR targeting the TCR CDR3 was performed with the HTBI primer set. MiXCR was run by TCRdb on the multiplex PCR reads, yielding one entry per CDR3 protein. The sample includes around 250,000 distinct CDR3 sequences, roughly 14% of them seen just once. In making diagnoses, clinical symptoms, serum thyroxine and TRAb, thyroid ultrasound and orbital computed tomography were all used. This clonotype was seen ten or more times. What it binds is not known. Whole-study results and caveats: Through a model of 13 V-J features, ophthalmopathy was separated from stable hyperthyroidism.

This receptor was taken from a woman aged 40 to 50 with Graves' hyperthyroidism that later progressed to Graves' ophthalmopathy. The sequenced sample consisted of blood.

In DNA form, the CDR3 reads TGCGCCAGCAGCCAAACATGGGACAGGGGAAATGGCTACACCTTC. Translation gives CASSQTWDRGNGYTF. The V gene is TRBV4-1, the J gene TRBJ1-2; 10 bases map to TRBD1. V shed 2 bases and J 6 bases; nucleotides not matched to a gene: 6. This CDR3 is built from 15 residues. From germline, CDR1 is MGHRA and CDR2 YSYEKL.